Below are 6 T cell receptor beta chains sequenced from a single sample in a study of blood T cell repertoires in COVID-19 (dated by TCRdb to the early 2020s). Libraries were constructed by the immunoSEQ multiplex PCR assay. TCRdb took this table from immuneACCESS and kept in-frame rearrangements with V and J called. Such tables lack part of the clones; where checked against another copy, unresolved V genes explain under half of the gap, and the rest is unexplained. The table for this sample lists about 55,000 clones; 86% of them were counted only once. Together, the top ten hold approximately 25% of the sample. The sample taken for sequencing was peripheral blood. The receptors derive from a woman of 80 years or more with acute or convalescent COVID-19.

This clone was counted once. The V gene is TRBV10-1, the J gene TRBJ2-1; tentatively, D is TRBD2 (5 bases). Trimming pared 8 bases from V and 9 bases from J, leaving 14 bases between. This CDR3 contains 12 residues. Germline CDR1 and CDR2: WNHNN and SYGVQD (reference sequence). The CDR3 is CASGPGVGEQFF. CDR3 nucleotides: TGCGCCAGCGGACCCGGGGTGGGTGAGCAGTTCTTC.

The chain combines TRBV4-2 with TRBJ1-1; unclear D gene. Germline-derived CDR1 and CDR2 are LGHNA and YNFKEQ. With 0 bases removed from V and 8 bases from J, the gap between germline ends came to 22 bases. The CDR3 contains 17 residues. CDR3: CASSQDPSLGPPSEAFF. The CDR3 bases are TGTGCCAGCAGCCAAGATCCTTCCTTGGGCCCTCCTTCAGAAGCTTTCTTT.

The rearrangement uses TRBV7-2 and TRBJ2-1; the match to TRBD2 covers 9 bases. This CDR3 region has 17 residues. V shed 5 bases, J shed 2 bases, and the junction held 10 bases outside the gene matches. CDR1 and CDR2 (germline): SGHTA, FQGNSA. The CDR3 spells CASSLDRREGPYNEQFF. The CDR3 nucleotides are TGTGCCAGCAGCCTAGACCGGCGGGAGGGGCCCTACAATGAGCAGTTCTTC. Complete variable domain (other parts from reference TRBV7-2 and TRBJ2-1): GAGVSQSPSNKVTEKGKDVELRCDPISGHTALYWYRQSLGQGLEFLIYFQGNSAPDKSGLPSDRFSAERTGGSVSTLTIQRTQQEDSAVYLCASSLDRREGPYNEQFFGPGTRLTVL.

The CDR3 bases are TGTGCCAGCAGCCCACGGGACAGGGTTAGAGAGACCCAGTACTTC. Translated, it gives CASSPRDRVRETQYF. The rearrangement joins TRBV28 to TRBJ2-5, with 9 nucleotides matching TRBD1. This CDR3 region has 15 residues. Germline V gene data show CDR1 as MDHEN and CDR2 as SYDVKM. V shed 6 bases, J shed 4 bases, and the junction held 9 bases outside the gene matches.

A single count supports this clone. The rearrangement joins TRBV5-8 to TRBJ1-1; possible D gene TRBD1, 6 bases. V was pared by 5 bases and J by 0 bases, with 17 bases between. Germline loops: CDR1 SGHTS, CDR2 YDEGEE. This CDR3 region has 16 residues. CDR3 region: CASSPRDKRVNTEAFF. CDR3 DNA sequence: TGTGCCAGCAGTCCTCGGGACAAGAGGGTGAACACTGAAGCTTTCTTT. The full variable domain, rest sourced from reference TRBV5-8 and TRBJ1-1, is EAGVTQSPTHLIKTRGQQATLRCSPISGHTSVYWYQQALGLGLQFLLWYDEGEERNRGNFPPRFSGRQFPNYSSELNVNALELEDSALYLCASSPRDKRVNTEAFFGQGTRLTVV.

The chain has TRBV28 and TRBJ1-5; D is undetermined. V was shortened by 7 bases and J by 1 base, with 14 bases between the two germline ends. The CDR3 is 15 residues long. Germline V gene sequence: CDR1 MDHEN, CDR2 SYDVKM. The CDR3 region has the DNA TGTGCCAGCACAAACGGCGGGCTGAGCAATCAGCCCCAGCATTTT. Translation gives CASTNGGLSNQPQHF.